This record covers a single T cell receptor (beta chain). The source of the sample is a study of shared clonotypes between healthy human individuals. The CDR3 extends over 12 amino acids. Trimming pared 5 bases from V and 0 bases from J, leaving 6 bases between. Germline values: CDR1 SGHRS, CDR2 YFSETQ. Measured with immunoSEQ multiplex PCR; TCRdb has only the in-frame clones, and not every one. The sample yields 1,500,000 or so clones, around 98.5% seen once. V usage is TRBV5-1 and J usage is TRBJ2-7, with D unresolved. Sequences were obtained from naive CD4+ T cells sorted from blood. As to subset: CD45RA+ positively selected. This TCR was sampled from a young man in good health. CDR3 sequence: CASSKSSYEQYF. Here the CDR3 DNA reads TGCGCCAGCAGTAAGAGCTCCTACGAGCAGTACTTC.